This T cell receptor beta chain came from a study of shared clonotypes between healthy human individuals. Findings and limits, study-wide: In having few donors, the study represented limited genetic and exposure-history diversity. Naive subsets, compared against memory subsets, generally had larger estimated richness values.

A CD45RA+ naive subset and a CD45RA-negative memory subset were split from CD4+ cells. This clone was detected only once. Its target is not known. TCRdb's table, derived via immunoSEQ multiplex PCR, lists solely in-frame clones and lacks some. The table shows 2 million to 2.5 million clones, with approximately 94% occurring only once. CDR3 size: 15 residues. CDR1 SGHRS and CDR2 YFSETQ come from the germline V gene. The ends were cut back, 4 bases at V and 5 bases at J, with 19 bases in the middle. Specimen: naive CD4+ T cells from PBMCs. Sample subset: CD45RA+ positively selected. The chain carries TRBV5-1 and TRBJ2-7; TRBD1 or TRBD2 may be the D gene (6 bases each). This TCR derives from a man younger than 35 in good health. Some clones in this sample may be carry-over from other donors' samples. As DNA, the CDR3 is TGCGCCAGCAGCCCCGGGGGCAGGAGGAGCGACGAGCAGTACTTC. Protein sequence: CASSPGGRRSDEQYF.